This T cell receptor beta chain was profiled in a study of spatial heterogeneity in lung cancer. Via MiXCR, TCRdb re-called the 5' RACE reads, giving one row per CDR3 protein. The data show approximately 52,000 distinct CDR3 sequences, less than 8.5% seen once. CDR3 length: 14 residues. Trimming took 5 bases from V and 7 from J, leaving 15 bases between them. Germline CDR1 and CDR2: LNHNV and YYDKDF (reference sequence). Documented time point: sample taken at primary tumor resection. No cells were sorted before sequencing. The whole RNA sequenced was extracted from tumor, nontumor lung or frozen PBMC.

The clonotype originates from a female donor with early-stage non-small cell lung cancer. The sequenced sample was PBMCs, obtained at surgery. The V call is TRBV15, the J call TRBJ2-1; D unclear. CDR3 residues: CATSARVERNEQFF. CDR3 coding DNA: TGTGCCACCAGCGCAAGGGTAGAGAGGAATGAGCAGTTCTTC.